Following are 17 T cell receptor beta chains from one sample sequenced in a study of T cells in Graves' hyperthyroidism and ophthalmopathy. RNA transcripts gave rise to amplified TCR beta CDR3 regions. HTBI primers were the set used in a first-round RT-PCR of the TCR CDR3. TCRdb itself ran the multiplex PCR reads through MiXCR, one entry per CDR3 protein. The top ten clones hold under 7% of a sample with 550,000 to 650,000 distinct CDR3 sequences, about 15% of them seen once. The material sequenced was blood. These TCRs come from a woman aged 25 to 45 with Graves' hyperthyroidism that later progressed to Graves' ophthalmopathy.

The chain links TRBV6-1 to TRBJ2-1, with 7 bases lining up with TRBD2. Germline V CDR1 and CDR2: MNHNS, SASEGT. CDR3 length: 17 residues. J lost 4 bases, V lost 6 bases, and 15 bases had no gene match. The CDR3 protein is CASRPRGGAVGYNEQFF. DNA for the CDR3: TGTGCCAGCAGGCCCCGGGGAGGGGCAGTTGGTTACAATGAGCAGTTCTTC.

This clonotype has at least ten counts. The chain links TRBV27 to TRBJ1-2, with no clear D. Germline V CDR1 and CDR2: MNHEY, SMNVEV (reference sequence). The CDR3 spans 13 residues. V was cut by 2 bases and J by 7 bases, with 11 bases left in between. CDR3 DNA sequence: TGTGCCAGCAGTTTAACGCTTCGGGGTGGCTACACCTTC. It specifies CASSLTLRGGYTF.

Many counts were recorded for this clonotype. The rearrangement joins TRBV10-2 to TRBJ2-4; TRBD1 aligns across 7 bases. CDR1 is WSHSY, CDR2 SAAADI, per germline. This CDR3 has 15 amino acids. Unmatched junction bases numbered 8, after V lost 6 bases and J lost 3 bases. The CDR3 bases are TGCGCCAGCAGCCAAAACAGGGGCGGCAAAAACATTCAGTACTTC. It translates to CASSQNRGGKNIQYF.

This clonotype came up many times. The chain combines TRBV28 with TRBJ2-1; 8 bases map to TRBD2. Germline CDR1 and CDR2: MDHEN and SYDVKM. There are 16 residues in the CDR3. V gave up 4 bases and J gave up 8 bases; unmatched junction bases: 13. The CDR3 is CASSSPGLGLRDEQFF. CDR3 nucleotides: TGTGCCAGCAGTTCACCGGGACTAGGGCTTAGAGATGAGCAGTTCTTC.

There are many counts of this clonotype. The V call is TRBV7-3, the J call TRBJ2-7; TRBD2 matches 9 bases. The V and J ends lost 10 bases and 3 bases, in that order; junction bases with no gene match: 7. The CDR3 has 13 residues. CDR1 SGHTA and CDR2 FQGTGA come from the germline V gene. CDR3 sequence (DNA): TGTGCCACGTCGACTAGCGGAGGCTACGAGCAGTACTTC. Amino acids: CATSTSGGYEQYF.

This clonotype was observed a handful of times. The chain carries TRBV14 and TRBJ2-3; 12 nucleotides match TRBD2. V lost 4 bases and J lost 4; bases outside the gene matches: 6. Germline V lookup: CDR1 SGHDN, CDR2 FVKESK. The CDR3 totals 16 residues. In nucleotides, the CDR3 is TGTGCCAGCAGCCCCCGACTAGCGGGAGCAGCAGATACGCAGTATTTT. Its protein is CASSPRLAGAADTQYF.

The table lists this clonotype with many counts. V is TRBV11-2 and J is TRBJ2-5, with 8 bases lining up with TRBD2. The CDR3 runs 12 residues. V lost 10 bases and J lost 5; bases outside the gene matches: 6. The germline V gene has CDR1 SGHAT and CDR2 FQNNGV. In nucleotides, the CDR3 is TGTGCCACCTCGCGGGAGGCTGAGACCCAGTACTTC. Translated: CATSREAETQYF. Full variable domain (missing parts from reference TRBV11-2 and TRBJ2-5): EAGVAQSPRYKIIEKRQSVAFWCNPISGHATLYWYQQILGQGPKLLIQFQNNGVVDDSQLPKDRFSAERLKGVDSTLKIQPAKLEDSAVYLCATSREAETQYFGPGTRLLVL.

This clonotype was observed many times. The CDR3 sequence: CASSSTRDRFFEQYF. The CDR3 DNA reads TGTGCCAGCAGCAGTACCCGGGACAGGTTCTTCGAGCAGTACTTC. V usage is TRBV11-2 and J usage is TRBJ2-7; TRBD1 agrees at 8 bases. The CDR3 covers 15 residues. Looked up from germline, CDR1 is SGHAT and CDR2 is FQNNGV. V shed 5 bases, J shed 6 bases, and the junction held 12 bases outside the gene matches.

This clonotype was seen a few times. This rearrangement joins TRBV10-3 to TRBJ1-1; 9 nucleotides match TRBD1. Germline V CDR1 and CDR2: ENHRY, SYGVKD. The J segment lost 3 bases and the V segment lost 6 bases, leaving 5 bases of the junction unmatched. The CDR3 contains 14 residues. CDR3 coding DNA: TGTGCCATCAGCCACCGGGACAGGGACACTGAAGCTTTCTTT. It specifies CAISHRDRDTEAFF.

This clonotype was observed many times. CDR3 residues: CASSTLGPGELFF. The CDR3 nucleotides are TGTGCCAGCAGCACGCTAGGACCCGGGGAGCTGTTTTTT. V usage is TRBV5-6 and J usage is TRBJ2-2, with D unclear. Trimming took off 4 bases at V and 6 bases at J, with 10 bases between the two ends. The CDR3 totals 13 residues. Germline V gene lookup returns CDR1 SGHDT and CDR2 YYEEEE.

Points on this clonotype: A much larger clone differs from this one at a single base, so this may be a read error. The chain carries TRBV7-9 and TRBJ1-2; TRBD1 might be the D (5 bases). Germline-derived CDR1 and CDR2 are SEHNR and FQNEAQ (reference sequence). This CDR3 has 14 amino acids. Trimming took 4 bases from V and 3 from J, leaving 12 bases between them. The CDR3 sequence is CASSSVPRDYGYTF. The CDR3 nucleotides are TGTGCCAGCAGCTCAGTACCCAGGGACTATGGCTACACCTTC.

The sample holds many counts of this clonotype. The chain is built from TRBV3-1 and TRBJ2-1; 7 positions match TRBD2. CDR1 LGHDT and CDR2 YNNKEL come from the germline V gene (reference sequence). Germline trimming cut 6 bases from V and 10 bases from J; bases unmatched to any gene: 9. The CDR3 length is 13 residues. For the CDR3, the DNA is TGTGCCAGCAGTCAGGGACTACTCGGGGAGCAGTTCTTC. Residues: CASSQGLLGEQFF.

This clonotype was seen at least ten times. V and J are TRBV6-5 and TRBJ2-7; D unresolved. From germline, CDR1 is MNHEY and CDR2 SVGAGI. V lost 0 bases, J lost 2 bases, and 14 bases lay in between. The CDR3 runs to 16 residues. This CDR3 reads CASSYSISGFAYEQYF. CDR3 bases: TGTGCCAGCAGTTACTCGATTTCTGGGTTCGCCTACGAGCAGTACTTC.

This clonotype was seen many times. The chain carries TRBV12-3 or TRBV12-4 and TRBJ1-1, with TRBD1 matching over 7 bases. Trimming at V came to 3 bases and at J to 8 bases, leaving 6 bases not matched to a gene. This CDR3 spans 13 amino acids. CDR3 sequence (DNA): TGTGCCAGCAGTTTGGAGCACAGGGGCGAAGCTTTCTTT. Translated: CASSLEHRGEAFF.

This clonotype was detected ten times or more. The rearrangement links TRBV6-1 to TRBJ1-2; D is possibly TRBD1 (6 bases). V was trimmed by 6 bases and J by 3 bases, leaving 11 bases between them. Germline CDR1 is MNHNS and CDR2 is SASEGT. This CDR3 spans 13 amino acids. The CDR3 DNA sequence: TGTGCCAGCAGGGGGGGGCAGGACTATGGCTACACCTTC. This gives the protein CASRGGQDYGYTF.

The sample holds many counts of this clonotype. V gene TRBV6-1 combines with J gene TRBJ2-3, with no clear D. The V and J ends lost 5 bases and 0 bases respectively, with 12 bases between them. Germline lookup yields CDR1 MNHNS and CDR2 SASEGT. The CDR3 loop spans 15 amino acids. The CDR3 is CASSPTVTSTDTQYF. The CDR3 region has the DNA TGTGCCAGCAGTCCGACGGTGACTAGCACAGATACGCAGTATTTT.

This clonotype was seen many times. The genes are TRBV18 and TRBJ2-1; no reliable D call. Looked up from germline, CDR1 is KGHSH and CDR2 is LQKENI. The CDR3 covers 14 residues. V lost 2 bases and J lost 1, with 6 bases in between. CDR3 coding DNA: TGTGCCAGCTCACCAGGGGATTCCTACAATGAGCAGTTCTTC. It is translated as CASSPGDSYNEQFF.